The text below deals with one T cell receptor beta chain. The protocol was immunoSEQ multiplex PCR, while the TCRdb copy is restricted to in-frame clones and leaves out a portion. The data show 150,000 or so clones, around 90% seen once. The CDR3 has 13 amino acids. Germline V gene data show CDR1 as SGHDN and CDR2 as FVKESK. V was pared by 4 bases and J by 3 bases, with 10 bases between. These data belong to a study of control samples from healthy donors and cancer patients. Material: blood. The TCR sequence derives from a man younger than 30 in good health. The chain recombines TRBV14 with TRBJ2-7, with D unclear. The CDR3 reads CASSPSWFYEQYF. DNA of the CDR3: TGTGCCAGCAGCCCTTCCTGGTTCTACGAGCAGTACTTC.